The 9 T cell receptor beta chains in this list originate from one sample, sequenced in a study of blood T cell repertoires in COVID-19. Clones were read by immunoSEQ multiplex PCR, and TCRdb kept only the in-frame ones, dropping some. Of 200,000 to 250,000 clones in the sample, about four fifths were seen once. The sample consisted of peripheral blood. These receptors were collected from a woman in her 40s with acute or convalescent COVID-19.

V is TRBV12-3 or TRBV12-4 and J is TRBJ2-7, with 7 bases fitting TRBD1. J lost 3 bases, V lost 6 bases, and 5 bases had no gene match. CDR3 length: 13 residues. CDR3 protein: CASSRGTDYEQYF. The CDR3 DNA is TGTGCCAGCAGCAGGGGGACGGACTACGAGCAGTACTTC.

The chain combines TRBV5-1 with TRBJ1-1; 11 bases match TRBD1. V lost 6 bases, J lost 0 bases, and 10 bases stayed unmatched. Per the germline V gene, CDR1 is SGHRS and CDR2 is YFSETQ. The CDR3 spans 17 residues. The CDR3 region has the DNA TGCGCCAGCACCTCAGGACAGGGGGCGCGGGTGAACACTGAAGCTTTCTTT. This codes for CASTSGQGARVNTEAFF.

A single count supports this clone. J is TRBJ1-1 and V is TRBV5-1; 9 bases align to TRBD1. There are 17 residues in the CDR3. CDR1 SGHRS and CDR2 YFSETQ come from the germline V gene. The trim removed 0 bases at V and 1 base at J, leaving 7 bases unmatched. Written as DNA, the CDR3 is TGCGCCAGCAGCTTGGCCCGGACAGGGGAGAGGAACACTGAAGCTTTCTTT. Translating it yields CASSLARTGERNTEAFF.

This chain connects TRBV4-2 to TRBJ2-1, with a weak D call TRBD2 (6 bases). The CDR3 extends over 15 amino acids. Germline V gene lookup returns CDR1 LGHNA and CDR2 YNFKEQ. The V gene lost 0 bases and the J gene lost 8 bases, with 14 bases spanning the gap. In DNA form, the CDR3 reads TGTGCCAGCAGCCAAGAAGAAGGGACTTCCGATGAGCAGTTCTTC. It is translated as CASSQEEGTSDEQFF.

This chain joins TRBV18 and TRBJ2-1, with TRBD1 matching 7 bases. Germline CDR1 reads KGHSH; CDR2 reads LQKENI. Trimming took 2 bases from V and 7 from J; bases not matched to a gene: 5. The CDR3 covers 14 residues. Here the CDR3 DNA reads TGTGCCAGCTCACCAGACAGGGCTCTGAATGAGCAGTTCTTC. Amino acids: CASSPDRALNEQFF.

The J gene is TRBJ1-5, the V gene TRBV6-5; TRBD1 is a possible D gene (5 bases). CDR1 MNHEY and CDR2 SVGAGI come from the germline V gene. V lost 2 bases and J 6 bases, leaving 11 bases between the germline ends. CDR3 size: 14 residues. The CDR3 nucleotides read TGTGCCAGCAGTTACGGGCAGGGCGGTCAGCCCCAGCATTTT. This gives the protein CASSYGQGGQPQHF.

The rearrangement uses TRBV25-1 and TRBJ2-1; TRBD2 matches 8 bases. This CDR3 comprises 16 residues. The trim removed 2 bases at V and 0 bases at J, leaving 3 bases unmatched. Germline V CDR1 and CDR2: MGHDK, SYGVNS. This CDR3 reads CASSEERGSSYNEQFF. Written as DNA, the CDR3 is TGTGCCAGCAGTGAAGAGCGGGGGAGCTCCTACAATGAGCAGTTCTTC.

CDR3 DNA sequence: TGTGCCAGCAGCGTAGCTCGGGGGACAGGGGGTAACTATGGCTACACCTTC. It encodes CASSVARGTGGNYGYTF. The gene calls are TRBV9 and TRBJ1-2, with 11 bases that match TRBD1. From germline, CDR1 is SGDLS and CDR2 YYNGEE. The CDR3 consists of 17 residues. The J segment lost 1 base and the V segment lost 0 bases, leaving 5 bases of the junction unmatched.

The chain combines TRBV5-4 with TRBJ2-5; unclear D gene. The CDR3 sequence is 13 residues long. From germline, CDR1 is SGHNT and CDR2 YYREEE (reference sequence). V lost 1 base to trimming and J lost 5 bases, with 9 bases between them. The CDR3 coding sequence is TGTGCCAGCAGCTTGATTGCAGATGAGACCCAGTACTTC. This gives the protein CASSLIADETQYF.